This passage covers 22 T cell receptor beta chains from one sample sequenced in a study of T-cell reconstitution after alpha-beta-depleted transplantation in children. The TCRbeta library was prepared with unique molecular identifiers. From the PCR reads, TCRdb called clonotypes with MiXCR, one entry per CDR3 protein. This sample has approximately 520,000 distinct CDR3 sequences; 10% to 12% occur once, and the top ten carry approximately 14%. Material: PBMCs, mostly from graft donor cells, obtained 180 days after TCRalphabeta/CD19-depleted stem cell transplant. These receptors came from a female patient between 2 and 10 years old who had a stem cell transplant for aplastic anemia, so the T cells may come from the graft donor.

For the CDR3, the DNA is TGCAGTGCTTGGGAGGGATTCCTAGCCAAAAACATTCAGTACTTC. Its protein product is CSAWEGFLAKNIQYF. The chain carries TRBV20-1 and TRBJ2-4; TRBD2 agrees at 7 bases. The ends lost 5 bases at V and 0 bases at J; junction bases unmatched: 7. Germline V gives CDR1 DFQATT, CDR2 SNEGSKA (reference sequence). The CDR3 totals 15 residues.

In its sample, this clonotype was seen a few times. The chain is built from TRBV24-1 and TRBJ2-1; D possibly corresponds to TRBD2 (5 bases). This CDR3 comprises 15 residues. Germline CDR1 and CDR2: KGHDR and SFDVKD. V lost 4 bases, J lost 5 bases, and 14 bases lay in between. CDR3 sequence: CATSDLREWDNEQFF. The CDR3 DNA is TGTGCCACCAGTGACCTAAGGGAGTGGGACAATGAGCAGTTCTTC.

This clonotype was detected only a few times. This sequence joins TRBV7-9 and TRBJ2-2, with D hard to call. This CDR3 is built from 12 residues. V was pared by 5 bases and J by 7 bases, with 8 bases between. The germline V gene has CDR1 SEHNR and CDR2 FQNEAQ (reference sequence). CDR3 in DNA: TGTGCCAGCAGCCAAACTTACGGGGAGCTGTTTTTT. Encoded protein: CASSQTYGELFF.

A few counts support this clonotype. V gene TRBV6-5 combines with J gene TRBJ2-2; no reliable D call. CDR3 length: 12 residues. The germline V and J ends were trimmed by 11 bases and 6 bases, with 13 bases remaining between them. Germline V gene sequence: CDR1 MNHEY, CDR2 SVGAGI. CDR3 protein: CAVRRGAGELFF. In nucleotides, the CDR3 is TGTGCCGTCCGCAGAGGAGCCGGGGAGCTGTTTTTT.

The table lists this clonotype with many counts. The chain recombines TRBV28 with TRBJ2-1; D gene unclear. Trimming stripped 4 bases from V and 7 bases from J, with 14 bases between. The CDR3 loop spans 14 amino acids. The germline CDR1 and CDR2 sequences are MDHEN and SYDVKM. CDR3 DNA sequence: TGTGCCAGCAGTTCTCTCCTCCAGCTTAATGAGCAGTTCTTC. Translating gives CASSSLLQLNEQFF.

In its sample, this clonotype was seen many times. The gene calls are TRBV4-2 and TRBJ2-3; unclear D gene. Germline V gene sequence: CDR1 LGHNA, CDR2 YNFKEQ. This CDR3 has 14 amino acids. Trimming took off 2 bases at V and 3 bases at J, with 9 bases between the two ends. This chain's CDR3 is CASSQPDPTDTQYF. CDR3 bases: TGTGCCAGCAGCCAACCGGACCCTACAGATACGCAGTATTTT.

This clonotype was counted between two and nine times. CDR3 DNA: TGTGCCAGCAGGGGAGACTACCAAGAGACCCAGTACTTC. Translation gives CASRGDYQETQYF. J is TRBJ2-5 and V is TRBV2; possible D gene TRBD2, 5 bases. Trimming took 6 bases from V and 0 from J, leaving 8 bases between them. Germline-derived CDR1 and CDR2 are SNHLY and FYNNEI. This CDR3 has 13 residues.

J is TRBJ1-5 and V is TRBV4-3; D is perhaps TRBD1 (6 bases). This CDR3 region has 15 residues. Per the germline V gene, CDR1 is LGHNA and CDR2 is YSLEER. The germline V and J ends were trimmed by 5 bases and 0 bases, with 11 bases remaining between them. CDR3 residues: CASSADSYSNQPQHF. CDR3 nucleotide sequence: TGCGCCAGCAGCGCGGACAGCTATAGCAATCAGCCCCAGCATTTT.

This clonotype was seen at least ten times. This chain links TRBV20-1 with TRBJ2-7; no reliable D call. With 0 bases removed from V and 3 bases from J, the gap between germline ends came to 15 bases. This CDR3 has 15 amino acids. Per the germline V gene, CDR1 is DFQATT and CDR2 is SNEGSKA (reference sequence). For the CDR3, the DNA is TGCAGTGCTAGAGATCAAGCGAGAGGCGACTACGAGCAGTACTTC. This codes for CSARDQARGDYEQYF.

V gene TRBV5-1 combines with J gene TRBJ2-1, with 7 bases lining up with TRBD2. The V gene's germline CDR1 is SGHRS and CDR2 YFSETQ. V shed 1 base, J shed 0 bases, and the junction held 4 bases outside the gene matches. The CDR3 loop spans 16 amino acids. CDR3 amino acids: CASSLQAGSSYNEQFF. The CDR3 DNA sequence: TGCGCCAGCAGCTTGCAAGCGGGGAGCTCCTACAATGAGCAGTTCTTC.

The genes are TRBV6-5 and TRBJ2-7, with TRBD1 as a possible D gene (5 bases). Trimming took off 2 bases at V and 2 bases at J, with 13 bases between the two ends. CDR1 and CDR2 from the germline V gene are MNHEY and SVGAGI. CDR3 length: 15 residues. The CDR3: CASSYNSGQAYEQYF. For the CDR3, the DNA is TGTGCCAGCAGTTACAACTCTGGACAAGCCTACGAGCAGTACTTC.

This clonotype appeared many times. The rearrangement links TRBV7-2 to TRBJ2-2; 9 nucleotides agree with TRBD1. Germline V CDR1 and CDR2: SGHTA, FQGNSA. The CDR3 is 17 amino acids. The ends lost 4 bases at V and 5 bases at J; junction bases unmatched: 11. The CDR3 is CASSSTTGGWYTGELFF. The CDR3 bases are TGTGCCAGCAGCTCCACTACAGGGGGCTGGTATACCGGGGAGCTGTTTTTT.

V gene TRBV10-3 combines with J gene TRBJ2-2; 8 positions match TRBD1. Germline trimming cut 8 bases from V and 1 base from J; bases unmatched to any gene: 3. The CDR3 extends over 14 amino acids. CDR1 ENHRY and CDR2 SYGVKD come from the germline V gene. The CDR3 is CAIADRGNTGELFF. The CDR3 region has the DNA TGTGCCATCGCTGACAGGGGGAACACCGGGGAGCTGTTTTTT.

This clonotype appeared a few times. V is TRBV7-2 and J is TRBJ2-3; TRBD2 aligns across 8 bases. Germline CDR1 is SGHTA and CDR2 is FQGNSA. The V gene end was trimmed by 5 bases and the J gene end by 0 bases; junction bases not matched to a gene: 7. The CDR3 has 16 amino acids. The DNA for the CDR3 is TGTGCCAGCAGCATTGGGACTAGACCTAGCACAGATACGCAGTATTTT. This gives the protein CASSIGTRPSTDTQYF.

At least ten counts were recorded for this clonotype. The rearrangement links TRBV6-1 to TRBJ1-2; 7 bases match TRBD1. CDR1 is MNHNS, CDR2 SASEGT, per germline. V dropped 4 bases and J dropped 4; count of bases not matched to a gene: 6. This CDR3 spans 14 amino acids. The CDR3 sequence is CASSAGQTPYGYTF. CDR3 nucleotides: TGTGCCAGCAGTGCGGGACAGACACCCTATGGCTACACCTTC.

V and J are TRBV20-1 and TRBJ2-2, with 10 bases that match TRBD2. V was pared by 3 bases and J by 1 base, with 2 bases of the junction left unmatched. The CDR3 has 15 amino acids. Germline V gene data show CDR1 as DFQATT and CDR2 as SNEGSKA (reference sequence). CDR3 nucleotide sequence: TGCAGTGCTAGGACTAGCGGGCTGAACACCGGGGAGCTGTTTTTT. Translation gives CSARTSGLNTGELFF.

The DNA of the CDR3 is TGCGCCAGCAGATCCACCCCACAAGCCCAAGAGACCCAGTACTTC. Protein: CASRSTPQAQETQYF. The chain uses TRBV5-1 and TRBJ2-5; D unresolved. The CDR3 runs to 15 residues. The ends were cut back, 5 bases at V and 1 base at J, with 15 bases in the middle. Per the germline V gene, CDR1 is SGHRS and CDR2 is YFSETQ.

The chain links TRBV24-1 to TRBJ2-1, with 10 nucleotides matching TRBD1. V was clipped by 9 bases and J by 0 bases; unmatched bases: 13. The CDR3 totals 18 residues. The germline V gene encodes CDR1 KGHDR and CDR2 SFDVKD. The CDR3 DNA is TGTGCCACCTCCACGGACAGGGGGACATTCAACTCCTACAATGAGCAGTTCTTC. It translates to CATSTDRGTFNSYNEQFF.

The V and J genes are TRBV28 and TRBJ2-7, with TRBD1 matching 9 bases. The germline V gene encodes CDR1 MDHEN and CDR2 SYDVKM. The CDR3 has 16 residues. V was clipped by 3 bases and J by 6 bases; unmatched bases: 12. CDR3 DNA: TGTGCCAGCAGTTTCCTACAGGGGGCTGCCTTGGGCGAGCAGTACTTC. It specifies CASSFLQGAALGEQYF.

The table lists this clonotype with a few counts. CDR3 DNA: TGTGCCAGCATGGATATCGGGACAGGGCCCTACGAGCAGTACTTC. Translation: CASMDIGTGPYEQYF. The chain couples TRBV25-1 to TRBJ2-7; TRBD1 aligns across 9 bases. J lost 2 bases, V lost 7 bases, and 9 bases had no gene match. CDR3 size: 15 residues. Germline V CDR1 and CDR2: MGHDK, SYGVNS.

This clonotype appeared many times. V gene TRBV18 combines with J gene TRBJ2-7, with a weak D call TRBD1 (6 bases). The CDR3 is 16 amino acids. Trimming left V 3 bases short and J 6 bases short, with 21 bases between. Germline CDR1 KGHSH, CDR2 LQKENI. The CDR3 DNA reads TGTGCCAGCTCACCCCAAACAGGGATTCTCCTGGTCGAGCAGTACTTC. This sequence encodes CASSPQTGILLVEQYF.

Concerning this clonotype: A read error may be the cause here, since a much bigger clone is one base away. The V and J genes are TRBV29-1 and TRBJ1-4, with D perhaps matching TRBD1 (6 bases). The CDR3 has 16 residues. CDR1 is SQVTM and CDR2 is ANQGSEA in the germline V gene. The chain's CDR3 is CIVLSGGLGTNEKLFF. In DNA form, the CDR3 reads TGCATCGTTTTATCCGGGGGGCTAGGGACTAATGAAAAACTGTTTTTT.